The clone carrying this T cell receptor beta chain was picked up one time. This entry belongs to a study of blood T cell repertoires in COVID-19. Authors' data handling: Reference gene primer amplification in the assay estimated nucleated cell counts. Profiling relied on immunoSEQ multiplex PCR, and the TCRdb table lists in-frame clones only, not all of them. That table gives V, J and clone size, and the DNA gave D and trimming. The sample consists of a few hundred thousand clones, roughly 80% of them appearing once. Germline V gives CDR1 LGHDT, CDR2 YNNKEL (reference sequence). V lost 3 bases, J lost 6 bases, and 18 bases lay in between. The CDR3 runs to 17 residues.

The TCR comes from a woman aged 18 to 35 with acute or convalescent COVID-19. This chain connects TRBV3-1 (or the pseudogene TRBV3-2) to TRBJ1-6, with a tentative D call TRBD1 (5 bases). The sequencing input was peripheral blood. CDR3 coding DNA: TGTGCCAGCAGCCACGGTCCGGGACTCCTTTTTAATTCACCCCTCCACTTT. Protein product: CASSHGPGLLFNSPLHF.